What follows is one TCR beta chain and its context. Its antigen is still unknown. The CDR3 extends over 17 amino acids. Germline V gene data show CDR1 as SGHTA and CDR2 as FQGNSA. V was trimmed by 1 base and J by 3 bases, leaving 15 bases between them. This entry is derived from a study of graft-versus-host responses after intestinal transplantation. The overall study: Each transplant was multivisceral, liver-intestinal, or isolated intestinal.

Study results and limitations: Peak levels of circulating GvH clones tracked with early post-transplant HvG declines. GvH clonotypes were identified within recipient marrow, with a subset emerging first in ileum or blood. Allografts of patients with graft-donor T cell macrochimerism showed high graft-versus-host to host-versus-graft clone ratios.

Produced via immunoSEQ multiplex PCR; TCRdb's table is partial and in-frame only. The table lists about 69,000 clones, roughly 92% of them singletons, with approximately 6.3% in the top ten. This TCR was recovered from a human patient who received an intestinal transplant, so some T cells may come from the graft donor. Source: bone marrow, taken roughly 110 weeks after intestinal transplantation. The genes are TRBV7-2 and TRBJ1-4; D not certain. The CDR3 sequence is CASSLGYLDGPNEKLFF. CDR3 DNA: TGTGCCAGCAGCTTAGGGTATCTGGACGGACCTAATGAAAAACTGTTTTTT.